This TCR beta chain stems from a study of blood T cell repertoires in COVID-19. Profiled with immunoSEQ multiplex PCR; TCRdb holds only in-frame clones, not every one. The sample has some 240,000 clones; around 85% are singletons. Input material: peripheral blood. The clonotype originates from a woman older than 75 with acute or convalescent COVID-19.

DNA of the CDR3: TGTGCCAGCAGGGTTTCGGGGGTCAGAAGGGAGACCCAGTACTTC. The encoded protein is CASRVSGVRRETQYF. The J gene is TRBJ2-5, the V gene TRBV6-5; the D gene is possibly TRBD2 (6 bases). The CDR3 consists of 15 residues. Trimming took 6 bases from V and 5 from J, leaving 19 bases between them. Germline-derived CDR1 and CDR2 are MNHEY and SVGAGI.